This TCR beta chain was captured by sequencing in a study of blood T cell repertoires in COVID-19. Looking at the study overall: Samples taken during acute and convalescent COVID-19 were collected in the United States, Italy and Spain. T cells, B-cell-depleted T cells, or PBMCs provided the cDNA or gDNA that served as material.

As originally analysed: Amplification with reference gene primers provided the estimates of nucleated cell counts. Sequenced by immunoSEQ multiplex PCR; TCRdb stores in-frame clones only, minus some. That table furnishes V, J and clone size, whereas the DNA furnished D and trimming. This sample carries 150,000 to 200,000 clones, 86% of them seen once, and the ten largest clones take 3% to 4%. The CDR3 is made up of 14 amino acids. CDR1 and CDR2 from the germline V gene are LNHDA and SQIVND (reference sequence). V lost 6 bases and J 5 bases, leaving 14 bases between the germline ends. The receptor comes from a man between 65 and 79 years old with acute or convalescent COVID-19. What was sequenced was peripheral blood. This chain joins TRBV19 and TRBJ1-5, with D possibly matching TRBD1 (5 bases). CDR3 loop: CASRVQVGHQPQHF. CDR3 DNA sequence: TGTGCCAGTAGAGTACAGGTAGGCCATCAGCCCCAGCATTTT.